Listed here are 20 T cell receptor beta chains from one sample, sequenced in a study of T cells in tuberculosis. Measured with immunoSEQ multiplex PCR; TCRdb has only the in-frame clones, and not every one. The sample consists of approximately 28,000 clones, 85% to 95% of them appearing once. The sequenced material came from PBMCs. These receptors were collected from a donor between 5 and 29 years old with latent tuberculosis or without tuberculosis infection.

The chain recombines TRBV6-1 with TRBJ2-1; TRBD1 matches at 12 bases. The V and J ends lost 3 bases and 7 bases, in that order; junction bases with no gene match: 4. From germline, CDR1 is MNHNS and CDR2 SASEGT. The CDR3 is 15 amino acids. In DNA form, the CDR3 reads TGTGCCAGCAGTGAGGGACAGGGGGCGTCTAATGAGCAGTTCTTC. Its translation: CASSEGQGASNEQFF.

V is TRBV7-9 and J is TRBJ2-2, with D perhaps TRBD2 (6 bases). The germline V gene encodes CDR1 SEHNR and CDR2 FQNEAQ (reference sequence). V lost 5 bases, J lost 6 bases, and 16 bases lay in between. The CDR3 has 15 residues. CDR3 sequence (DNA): TGTGCCAGCAGCGGCAGGACTACCCTCGCCGGGGAGCTGTTTTTT. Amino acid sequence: CASSGRTTLAGELFF.

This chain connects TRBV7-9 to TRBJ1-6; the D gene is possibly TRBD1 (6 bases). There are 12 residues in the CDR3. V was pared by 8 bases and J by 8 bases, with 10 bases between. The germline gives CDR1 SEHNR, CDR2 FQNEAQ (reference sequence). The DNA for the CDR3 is TGTGCCAGCGGCAGGGGCTATTCACCCCTCCACTTT. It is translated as CASGRGYSPLHF.

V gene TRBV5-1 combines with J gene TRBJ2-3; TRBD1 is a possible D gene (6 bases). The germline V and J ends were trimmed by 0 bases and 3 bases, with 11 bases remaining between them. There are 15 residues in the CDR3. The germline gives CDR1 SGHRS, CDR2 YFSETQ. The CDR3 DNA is TGCGCCAGCAGCTTGGAACAGGGCGGAACAGATACGCAGTATTTT. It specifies CASSLEQGGTDTQYF. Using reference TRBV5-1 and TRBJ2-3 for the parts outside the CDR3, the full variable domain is KAGVTQTPRYLIKTRGQQVTLSCSPISGHRSVSWYQQTPGQGLQFLFEYFSETQRNKGNFPGRFSGRQFSNSRSEMNVSTLELGDSALYLCASSLEQGGTDTQYFGPGTRLTVL.

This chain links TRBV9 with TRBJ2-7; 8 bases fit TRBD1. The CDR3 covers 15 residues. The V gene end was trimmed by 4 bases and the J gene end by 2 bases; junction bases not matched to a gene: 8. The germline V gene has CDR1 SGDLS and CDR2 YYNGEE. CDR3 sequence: CASSSHIQGAYEQYF. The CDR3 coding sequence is TGTGCCAGCAGCTCTCACATACAGGGGGCCTACGAGCAGTACTTC.

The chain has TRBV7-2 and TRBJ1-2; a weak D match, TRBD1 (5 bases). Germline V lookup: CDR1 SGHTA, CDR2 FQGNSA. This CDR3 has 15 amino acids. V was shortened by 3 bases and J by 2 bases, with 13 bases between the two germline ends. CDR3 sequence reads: CASSFGSTANYGYTF. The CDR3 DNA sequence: TGTGCCAGCAGCTTTGGGTCGACAGCGAACTATGGCTACACCTTC.

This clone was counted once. The CDR3 sequence is CASSLNGGPLVRKLFF. The DNA for the CDR3 is TGTGCCAGCAGCTTGAACGGAGGGCCCTTAGTAAGAAAACTGTTTTTT. The chain joins TRBV5-5 to TRBJ1-4, with no clear D. V shed 1 base and J shed 10 bases, with 20 bases lying between them. The CDR3 totals 16 residues. Germline V gene lookup returns CDR1 SGHKS and CDR2 YYEKEE (reference sequence).

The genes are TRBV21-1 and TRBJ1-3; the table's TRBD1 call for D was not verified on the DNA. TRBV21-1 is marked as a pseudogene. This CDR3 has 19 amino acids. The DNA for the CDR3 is TGTGCCAGCAGCAAACACGATCTGGACAGGTTGAGCTCTGGAAACACCATATATTTT. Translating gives CASSKHDLDRLSSGNTIYF.

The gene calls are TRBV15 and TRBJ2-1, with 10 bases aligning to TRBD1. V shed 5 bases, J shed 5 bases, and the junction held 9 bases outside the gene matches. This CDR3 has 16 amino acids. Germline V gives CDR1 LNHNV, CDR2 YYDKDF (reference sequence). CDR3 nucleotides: TGTGCCACCAGCTTAGTGGGGACAGGGGCCCACAATGAGCAGTTCTTC. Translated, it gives CATSLVGTGAHNEQFF.

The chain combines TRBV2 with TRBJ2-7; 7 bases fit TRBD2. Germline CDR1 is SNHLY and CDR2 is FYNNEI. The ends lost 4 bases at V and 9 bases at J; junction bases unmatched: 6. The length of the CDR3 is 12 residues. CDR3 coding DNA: TGTGCCAGCAGTGCCGGTTGGGAGGGGCAGTACTTC. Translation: CASSAGWEGQYF.

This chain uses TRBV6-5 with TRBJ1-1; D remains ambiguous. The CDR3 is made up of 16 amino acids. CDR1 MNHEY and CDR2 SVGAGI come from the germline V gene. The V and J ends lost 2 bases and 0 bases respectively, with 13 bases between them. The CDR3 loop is CASSYAFREMNTEAFF. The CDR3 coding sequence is TGTGCCAGCAGTTACGCTTTCCGGGAAATGAACACTGAAGCTTTCTTT.

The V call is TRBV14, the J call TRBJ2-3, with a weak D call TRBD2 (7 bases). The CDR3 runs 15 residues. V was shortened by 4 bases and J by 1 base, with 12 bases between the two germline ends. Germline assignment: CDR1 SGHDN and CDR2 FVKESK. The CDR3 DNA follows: TGTGCCAGCAGCCGCGCGGGGGCACGCACAGATACGCAGTATTTT. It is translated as CASSRAGARTDTQYF.

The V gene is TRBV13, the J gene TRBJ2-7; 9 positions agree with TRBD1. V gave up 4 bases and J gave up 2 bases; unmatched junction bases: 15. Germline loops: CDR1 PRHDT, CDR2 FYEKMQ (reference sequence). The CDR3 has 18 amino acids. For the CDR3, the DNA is TGTGCCAGCAGCTCGAGTCCCGGGACAGGGATCAAACCCTACGAGCAGTACTTC. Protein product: CASSSSPGTGIKPYEQYF.

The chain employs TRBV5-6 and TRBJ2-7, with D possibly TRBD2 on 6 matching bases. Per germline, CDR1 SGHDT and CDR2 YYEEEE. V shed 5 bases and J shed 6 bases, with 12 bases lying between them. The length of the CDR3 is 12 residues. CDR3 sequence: CASRTTGGEQYF. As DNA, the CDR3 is TGTGCCAGCAGGACCACCGGGGGCGAGCAGTACTTC.

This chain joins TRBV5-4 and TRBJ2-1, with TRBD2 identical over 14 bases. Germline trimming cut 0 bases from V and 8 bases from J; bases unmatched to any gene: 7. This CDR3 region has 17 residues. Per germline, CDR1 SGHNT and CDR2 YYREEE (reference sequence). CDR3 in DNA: TGTGCCAGCAGCTTGGGGACTAGCGGGGGGCAGTACGATGAGCAGTTCTTC. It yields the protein CASSLGTSGGQYDEQFF.

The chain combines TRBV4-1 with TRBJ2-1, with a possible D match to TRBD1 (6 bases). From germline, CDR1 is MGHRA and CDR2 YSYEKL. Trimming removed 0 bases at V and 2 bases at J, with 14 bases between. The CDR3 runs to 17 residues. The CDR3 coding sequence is TGCGCCAGCAGCCAAGATCCTTTAGGGGGAACCTACAATGAGCAGTTCTTC. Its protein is CASSQDPLGGTYNEQFF.

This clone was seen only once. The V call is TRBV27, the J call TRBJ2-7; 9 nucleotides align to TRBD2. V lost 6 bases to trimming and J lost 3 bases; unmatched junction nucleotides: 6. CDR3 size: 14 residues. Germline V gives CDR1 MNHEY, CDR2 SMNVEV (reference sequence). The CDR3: CASRSGGILYEQYF. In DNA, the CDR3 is TGTGCCAGCAGAAGCGGGGGGATCCTCTACGAGCAGTACTTC.

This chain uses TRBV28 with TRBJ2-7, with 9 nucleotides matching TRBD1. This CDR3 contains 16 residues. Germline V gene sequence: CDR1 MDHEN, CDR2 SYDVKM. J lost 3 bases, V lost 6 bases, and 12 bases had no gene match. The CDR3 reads CASSPLDRGVIYEQYF. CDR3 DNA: TGTGCCAGCAGCCCCCTCGACAGGGGGGTAATCTACGAGCAGTACTTC. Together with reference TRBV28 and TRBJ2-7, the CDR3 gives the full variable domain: DVKVTQSSRYLVKRTGEKVFLECVQDMDHENMFWYRQDPGLGLRLIYFSYDVKMKEKGDIPEGYSVSREKKERFSLILESASTNQTSMYLCASSPLDRGVIYEQYFGPGTRLTVT.

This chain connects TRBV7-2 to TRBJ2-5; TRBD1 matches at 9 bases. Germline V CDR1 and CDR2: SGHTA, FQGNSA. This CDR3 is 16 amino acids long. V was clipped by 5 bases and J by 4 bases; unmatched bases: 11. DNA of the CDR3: TGTGCCAGCAGCGCGCCGGGACAGGGAACTCGAGAGACCCAGTACTTC. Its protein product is CASSAPGQGTRETQYF.

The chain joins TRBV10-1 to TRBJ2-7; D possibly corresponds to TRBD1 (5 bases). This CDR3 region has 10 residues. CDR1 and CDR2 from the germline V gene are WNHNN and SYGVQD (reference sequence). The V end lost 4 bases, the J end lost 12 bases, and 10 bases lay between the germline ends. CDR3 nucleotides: TGCGCCAGCAGTGCCCAGGGATGGTACTTC. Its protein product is CASSAQGWYF.